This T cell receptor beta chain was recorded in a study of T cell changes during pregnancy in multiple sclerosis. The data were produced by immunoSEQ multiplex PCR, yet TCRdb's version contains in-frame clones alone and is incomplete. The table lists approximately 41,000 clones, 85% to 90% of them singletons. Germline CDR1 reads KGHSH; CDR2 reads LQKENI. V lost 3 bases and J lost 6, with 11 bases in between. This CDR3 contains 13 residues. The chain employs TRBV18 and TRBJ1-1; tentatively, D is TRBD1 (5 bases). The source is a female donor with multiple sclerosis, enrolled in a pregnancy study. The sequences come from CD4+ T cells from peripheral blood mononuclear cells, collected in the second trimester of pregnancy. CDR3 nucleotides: TGTGCCAGCTCACCCCTAAGGGGCGCTGAAGCTTTCTTT. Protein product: CASSPLRGAEAFF.